This TCR beta chain was found in a study of graft-versus-host responses after intestinal transplantation (dated by TCRdb to about 2021). Broadly, across the study: Multivisceral, liver-intestinal, or isolated intestinal transplants were received by the recipients. Samples from three later patients were sequenced in-house on an Illumina MiSeq with MiXCR processing rather than by the commercial service. Alloreactive clones were identified by sequencing pre-transplant mixed lymphocyte reaction products and comparing these products with unstimulated pre-transplant donor and recipient T cells. After intestinal transplantation, graft-versus-host and host-versus-graft alloreactive T cell clones in the graft, circulation and bone marrow were tracked using bulk TCR-beta CDR3 sequencing. Donor T cell macrochimerism was defined as a peak of at least 4% donor T cells among recipient peripheral blood mononuclear cells. All recipients received anti-thymocyte globulin induction followed by maintenance tacrolimus and steroids for approximately 3 years. Of the roughly 24 intestinal transplant recipients enrolled in the cohort, one of whom was a retransplant, 3 patients without pretransplant specimens were excluded. Paper-wide results and their limitations: GvH clones were found in recipient bone marrow, and some of the GvH clones appeared earlier in ileal mucosa or blood, which is consistent with an intestinal mucosal origin. Early after transplant, declines in HvG clones were associated with peak levels of circulating GvH clones. In the allografts of patients with donor T cell macrochimerism, GvH to HvG T cell clonal ratios were high. Conclusions were limited by the relatively low number and heterogeneity of intestinal transplant patients.

Read against the paper, the sample's time point label means: cells obtained before transplantation from donor or recipient. In the mixed lymphocyte reactions, about 200,000 CFSE-labeled pre-transplant responders were plated with about 200,000 irradiated violet-dye-labeled stimulators and cultured for 6 days. After the mixed lymphocyte reaction, proliferating CD3+CD4+CFSE-low and CD3+CD8+CFSE-low responder cells were FACS-sorted on a BD Influx sorter. V loses 3 bases at its end and J loses 2 bases; junction bases beyond the gene matches: 10. CDR1 and CDR2 are drawn from the germline V gene: KGHSH, LQKENI. From the cysteine through the phenylalanine, the CDR3 covers 17 amino acids. Here the CDR3 DNA is all that survives: 51 bases in frame from base 1. The library was obtained by the immunoSEQ multiplex PCR assay. In most patients, genomic DNA was isolated using the Qiagen DNeasy Blood and Tissue Kit and sent frozen to Adaptive Biotechnologies for TCR sequencing. High-throughput TCR-beta CDR3 sequencing of genomic DNA from most patients was performed by Adaptive Biotechnologies. As for the authors' bioinformatics: TCR sequencing data were retrieved from Adaptive's ImmunoSEQ software for some 19 patients, whereas three other patients were processed with MiXCR and VDJtools. CD4 versus CD8 sorting errors were corrected by removing sequences found in both subsets at a frequency ratio below 5:1. Because the origin of CDR3 nucleotide sequences shared between donor and recipient could not be assigned, those sequences were removed. At least 2-fold expansion over unstimulated cells and a minimum CFSE-low frequency of 0.002% (template counts) or 0.001% (read counts) were required for clones to be classified as alloreactive. Clones were considered mappable if detected in sequenced pre-transplant spleen, lymph node, or MLR CFSE-low populations of the donor or recipient. The cumulative frequency of alloreactive clones was calculated as a percentage of all sequences, weighted by copy number. TCRdb mirrors the immuneACCESS table, restricted to in-frame sequences. Some clones are absent from its copies; in checked studies, under half trace to an unresolved V gene, and the reason for the others is unknown. V, J and clone size reflect that table, while D and trimming were determined from the DNA. The sample includes 4,300 or so clones, with 25% to 30% observed a single time. The top ten hold approximately 26% of the sample.

This clone counts as medium-sized (0.01 to 0.1%). No base qualities exist here, and no much larger clone lies one base off it. In this chain, TRBV18 is recombined with TRBJ1-2; a stretch of 9 junction bases matches TRBD1. The sequence derives from a human patient who was an organ donor for intestinal transplantation. The sample consisted of alloreactive CD8+ T cells from a mixed lymphocyte reaction culture, taken before transplantation. Reading the label with the study, this specimen's cell subset or site is: CFSE-low proliferating T cells sorted from roughly six-day pre-transplant mixed lymphocyte reaction (GvH or HvG direction). The CDR3 region: CASSPPGQGWFNYGYTF. The bases are TGTGCCAGCTCACCCCCCGGACAGGGGTGGTTCAACTATGGCTACACCTTC.